Listed below are T cell receptor beta chains from one sample, sequenced in a study of cytomegalovirus exposure and HLA in healthy donors. Using immunoSEQ multiplex PCR, the repertoire was profiled, and TCRdb retains in-frame clones only, with some absent. The table has about 170,000 clones, roughly 80% seen once. The source material was PBMCs. The receptors were sampled from a woman under 30 in good health and CMV-seronegative. CDR3s include the opening cysteine and the closing phenylalanine or tryptophan. Fields, in order: D gene, J gene, V gene, CDR3 length, clone size, CDR3 protein, CDR3 DNA. D genes are given only for firm matches. Size is stated for part of the rows, as once, few or many counts, or as a class when the clone is expanded.

D: TRBD2
J: TRBJ2-2
V: TRBV5-8
length: 13
size: once
CDR3: CASSFGRRGSLFF
DNA: TGTGCCAGCAGCTTCGGACGGCGGGGGTCCCTGTTTTTT

D: -
J: TRBJ1-2
V: TRBV11-2
length: 14
size: -
CDR3: CASSRNPSGDGYTF
DNA: TGTGCCAGCAGCCGAAACCCATCAGGGGATGGCTACACCTTC

D: TRBD1
J: TRBJ2-2
V: TRBV13
length: 17
size: -
CDR3: CASSLWRQGTFTGELFF
DNA: TGTGCCAGCAGCTTATGGCGACAGGGAACATTCACCGGGGAGCTGTTTTTT

D: -
J: TRBJ2-1
V: TRBV5-5
length: 15
size: -
CDR3: CASSFRDPTYNEQFF
DNA: TGTGCCAGCAGCTTCCGGGATCCGACCTACAATGAGCAGTTCTTC

D: TRBD1
J: TRBJ2-1
V: TRBV28
length: 16
size: -
CDR3: CASNVGTGVSYNEQFF
DNA: TGTGCCAGCAACGTCGGGACAGGGGTCTCCTACAATGAGCAGTTCTTC

D: -
J: TRBJ1-4
V: TRBV25-1
length: 15
size: -
CDR3: CASSEWQTNNEKLFF
DNA: TGTGCCAGCAGTGAATGGCAGACTAATAATGAAAAACTGTTTTTT

D: -
J: TRBJ2-7
V: TRBV11-2
length: 17
size: -
CDR3: CASSLRTVTGTTYEQYF
DNA: TGTGCCAGCAGCTTACGTACAGTGACAGGTACTACCTACGAGCAGTACTTC

D: -
J: TRBJ2-7
V: TRBV30
length: 14
size: once
CDR3: CALGLGSEKDEQYF
DNA: TGTGCCCTCGGACTGGGCTCCGAAAAGGACGAGCAGTACTTC

D: -
J: TRBJ2-1
V: TRBV5-5
length: 12
size: once
CDR3: CASSLGDNEQFF
DNA: TGTGCCAGCAGCTTGGGAGACAATGAGCAGTTCTTC

D: -
J: TRBJ2-7
V: TRBV6-1
length: 15
size: -
CDR3: CASSEAKAGSYEQYF
DNA: TGTGCCAGCAGTGAAGCGAAGGCAGGCAGCTACGAGCAGTACTTC

D: -
J: TRBJ2-7
V: TRBV18
length: 15
size: -
CDR3: CASSPTLAGTYEQYF
DNA: TGTGCCAGCTCACCTACCTTGGCAGGGACTTACGAGCAGTACTTC

D: TRBD2
J: TRBJ2-7
V: TRBV27
length: 14
size: -
CDR3: CASNSPGGTYEQYF
DNA: TGTGCCAGCAATTCTCCGGGAGGAACCTACGAGCAGTACTTC

D: TRBD2
J: TRBJ2-2
V: TRBV7-9
length: 16
size: -
CDR3: CSSSLVRASGAGELFF
DNA: TGTTCCAGCAGCTTAGTCAGGGCTAGCGGCGCCGGGGAGCTGTTTTTT